This T cell receptor beta chain was obtained from a study of CD8 T cells in ankylosing spondylitis. It was by quantitative 5'-RACE with molecular barcodes that TCR beta libraries were made. TCRdb reanalysed the 5' RACE reads using MiXCR and keeps one entry per CDR3 protein. This table holds about 200,000 distinct CDR3 sequences, under 30% found once. This clonotype was recorded a few times. The ends lost 3 bases at V and 9 bases at J; junction bases unmatched: 10. The CDR3 contains 14 residues. Germline CDR1 DFQATT, CDR2 SNEGSKA (reference sequence). The clonotype originates from a male donor with ankylosing spondylitis or in good health (not recorded which). The sequencing sample was made of blood, either unsorted or a sorted T cell fraction (not recorded which). The chain couples TRBV20-1 to TRBJ2-7, with TRBD2 matching over 11 bases. The CDR3 protein is CSASPTSGRSGQYF. CDR3 DNA: TGCAGTGCTAGCCCTACTAGCGGGAGAAGCGGGCAGTACTTC.